Each of the 15 T cell receptor beta chains below was sequenced from the same sample in a study of blood T cells in healthy people across ages. Sample-barcoded 5' priming and a J-beta primer mix drove a second PCR of roughly 6 to 12 cycles. Using its own MiXCR run on the 5' RACE reads, TCRdb lists one record per CDR3 protein. The sample lists 1.5 million to 2 million distinct CDR3 sequences, around half seen once, with less than 2.5% in the top ten. Sequenced sample: blood. Every receptor here comes from a woman aged 40 to 50 in good health.

This clonotype showed up just a few times. This chain uses TRBV18 with TRBJ2-7; D may be TRBD2 (7 bases). There are 14 residues in the CDR3. V lost 2 bases, J lost 5 bases, and 13 bases lay in between. Germline V gene data show CDR1 as KGHSH and CDR2 as LQKENI. The CDR3, as DNA: TGTGCCAGCTCACCATGGGGGGGGCACAACGAGCAGTACTTC. Translated: CASSPWGGHNEQYF.

The chain links TRBV5-1 to TRBJ2-5; 9 bases agree with TRBD1. Trimming at V came to 0 bases and at J to 5 bases, leaving 5 bases not matched to a gene. Germline V lookup: CDR1 SGHRS, CDR2 YFSETQ. The CDR3 totals 15 residues. DNA for the CDR3: TGCGCCAGCAGCTTGGGGGACAGGGCAAGGGAGACCCAGTACTTC. It encodes CASSLGDRARETQYF.

The chain recombines TRBV9 with TRBJ1-1, with D perhaps TRBD1 (6 bases). This CDR3 contains 16 residues. Germline V gives CDR1 SGDLS, CDR2 YYNGEE. V was clipped by 0 bases and J by 4 bases, with 16 bases between them. The CDR3 DNA is TGTGCCAGCAGCGTAGAAGGAGGGGGGCCGGGCACTGAAGCTTTCTTT. This encodes CASSVEGGGPGTEAFF.

The chain has TRBV6-2 or TRBV6-3 and TRBJ2-5; unclear D gene. CDR1 is MNHEY and CDR2 is SVGEGT in the germline V gene. Trimming left V 6 bases short and J 4 bases short, with 15 bases between. The CDR3 totals 14 residues. The chain's CDR3 is CASRARFVLETQYF. CDR3 sequence (DNA): TGTGCCAGCAGGGCCCGTTTCGTTTTAGAGACCCAGTACTTC.

Here the CDR3 reads CASSETSKNIQYF. The CDR3 DNA is TGCGCCAGCAGTGAAACTAGTAAAAACATTCAGTACTTC. V and J are TRBV10-1 and TRBJ2-4; maybe TRBD2 (5 bases). In germline, CDR1 is WNHNN, CDR2 SYGVQD (reference sequence). This CDR3 contains 13 residues. V was pared by 3 bases and J by 4 bases, with 7 bases between.

This clonotype was detected a few times. The V call is TRBV29-1, the J call TRBJ2-1; 9 bases match TRBD1. There are 15 residues in the CDR3. Per the germline V gene, CDR1 is SQVTM and CDR2 is ANQGSEA. The junction had 4 bases not matched to a gene; V was cut back by 2 bases and J by 2 bases. The DNA for the CDR3 is TGCAGCGTTGAAACCCGGGACAGGGCCTACAATGAGCAGTTCTTC. Its protein is CSVETRDRAYNEQFF.

This clonotype has a handful of counts. The chain is built from TRBV20-1 and TRBJ2-4, with TRBD1 matching 7 bases. The tail of the sequence fits TRBJ2-7 better, so the J call may be wrong. Germline V gene sequence: CDR1 DFQATT, CDR2 SNEGSKA (reference sequence). The CDR3 is made up of 13 amino acids. CDR3: CSAIGGPTNEQYF. CDR3 coding DNA: TGCAGTGCCATAGGGGGCCCCACCAACGAGCAGTACTTC.

This clonotype was picked up a small number of times. The rearrangement joins TRBV18 to TRBJ2-7, with D possibly being TRBD1 or TRBD2 (5 bases each). Trimming stripped 2 bases from V and 2 bases from J, with 16 bases between. The germline CDR1 and CDR2 sequences are KGHSH and LQKENI. This CDR3 is 16 amino acids long. Here the CDR3 DNA reads TGTGCCAGCTCACCAAAGAGAGGGACCTCGGCCTACGAGCAGTACTTC. This sequence encodes CASSPKRGTSAYEQYF.

The V gene is TRBV7-6, the J gene TRBJ1-6, with TRBD1 identical over 8 bases. J lost 6 bases, V lost 0 bases, and 4 bases had no gene match. Per the germline V gene, CDR1 is SGHVS and CDR2 is FNYEAQ. There are 16 residues in the CDR3. CDR3 in amino acids: CASSLAGRGLNSPLHF. The CDR3 DNA is TGTGCCAGCAGCTTAGCTGGCAGGGGGCTTAATTCACCCCTCCACTTT.

This chain connects TRBV27 to TRBJ2-7; D not resolved. The CDR3 totals 14 residues. Per the germline V gene, CDR1 is MNHEY and CDR2 is SMNVEV (reference sequence). V dropped 0 bases and J dropped 2 bases, with 8 bases sitting between them. This CDR3 is CASSLSSGPYEQYF. For the CDR3, the DNA is TGTGCCAGCAGTTTATCGTCAGGACCCTACGAGCAGTACTTC.

The chain combines TRBV29-1 with TRBJ2-3, with D possibly matching TRBD1 (6 bases). V was cut by 4 bases and J by 3 bases, with 14 bases left in between. Per germline, CDR1 SQVTM and CDR2 ANQGSEA. The length of the CDR3 is 14 residues. CDR3 in amino acids: CSVASQGVTDTQYF. Written as DNA, the CDR3 is TGCAGCGTTGCATCACAGGGAGTGACAGATACGCAGTATTTT.

The V call is TRBV5-1, the J call TRBJ1-1; D is perhaps TRBD1 (6 bases). In germline, CDR1 is SGHRS, CDR2 YFSETQ. The CDR3 length is 14 residues. V was shortened by 2 bases and J by 3 bases, with 11 bases between the two germline ends. The DNA for the CDR3 is TGCGCCAGCAGCTTAGATCCAGGGGACACTGAAGCTTTCTTT. It is translated as CASSLDPGDTEAFF.

The rearrangement links TRBV5-1 to TRBJ1-1; TRBD1 aligns across 9 bases. CDR3 length: 16 residues. Trimming took 8 bases from V and 2 from J; bases not matched to a gene: 13. Germline loops: CDR1 SGHRS, CDR2 YFSETQ. CDR3 region: CASSRDRASGNTEAFF. In DNA form, the CDR3 reads TGCGCCAGTTCGAGGGACAGGGCGAGTGGAAACACTGAAGCTTTCTTT.

This clonotype was recorded once. The junction does not match germline at one end; this may be a read error. This chain uses TRBV7-2 with TRBJ2-5; unclear D gene. The CDR3 is 14 residues long. Germline CDR1 reads SGHTA; CDR2 reads FQGNSA. The CDR3 region is CASSLGPNQEAQYF. The CDR3 DNA is TGTGCCAGCAGCTTAGGACCGAACCAAGAGGCCCAGTACTTC.

This clonotype was found a few times. The V and J genes are TRBV6-2 or TRBV6-3 and TRBJ2-5; D not certain. The CDR3 runs to 16 residues. Trimming left V 2 bases short and J 4 bases short, with 17 bases between. Germline V lookup: CDR1 MNHEY, CDR2 SVGEGT. CDR3 DNA: TGTGCCAGCAGTTACCTATGGCAGGCTGAAGGAGAGACCCAGTACTTC. Its translation: CASSYLWQAEGETQYF.